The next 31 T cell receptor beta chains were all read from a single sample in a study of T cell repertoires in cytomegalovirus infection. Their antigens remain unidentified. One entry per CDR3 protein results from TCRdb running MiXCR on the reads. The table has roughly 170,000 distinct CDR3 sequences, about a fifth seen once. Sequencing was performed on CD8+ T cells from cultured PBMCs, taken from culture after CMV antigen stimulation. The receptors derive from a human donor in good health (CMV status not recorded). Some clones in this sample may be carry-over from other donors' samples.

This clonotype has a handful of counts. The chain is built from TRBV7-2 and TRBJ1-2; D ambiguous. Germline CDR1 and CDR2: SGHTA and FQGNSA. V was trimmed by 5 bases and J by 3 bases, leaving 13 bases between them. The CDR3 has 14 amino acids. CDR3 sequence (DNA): TGTGCCAGCAGCGGACGGCCGGATGACTATGGCTACACCTTC. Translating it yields CASSGRPDDYGYTF.

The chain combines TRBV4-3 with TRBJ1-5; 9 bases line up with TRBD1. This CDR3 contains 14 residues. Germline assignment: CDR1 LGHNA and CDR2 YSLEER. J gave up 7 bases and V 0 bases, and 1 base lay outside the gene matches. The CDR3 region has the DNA TGCGCCAGCAGCCAAGAGACAGGGGGACAGCCCCAGCATTTT. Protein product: CASSQETGGQPQHF.

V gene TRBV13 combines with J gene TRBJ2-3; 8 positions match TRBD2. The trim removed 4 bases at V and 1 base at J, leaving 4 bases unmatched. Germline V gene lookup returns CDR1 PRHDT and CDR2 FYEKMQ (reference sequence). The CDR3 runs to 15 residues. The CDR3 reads CASSSGTSRTDTQYF. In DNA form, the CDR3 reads TGTGCCAGCAGCTCCGGGACTAGTCGCACAGATACGCAGTATTTT.

CDR3 in DNA: TGTGCCAGCAGTGAACTTGGAGTCCTGAACACTGAAGCTTTCTTT. This sequence encodes CASSELGVLNTEAFF. This sequence joins TRBV6-1 and TRBJ1-1, with D unclear. From germline, CDR1 is MNHNS and CDR2 SASEGT. V lost 2 bases and J lost 0, with 10 bases in between. This CDR3 has 15 amino acids.

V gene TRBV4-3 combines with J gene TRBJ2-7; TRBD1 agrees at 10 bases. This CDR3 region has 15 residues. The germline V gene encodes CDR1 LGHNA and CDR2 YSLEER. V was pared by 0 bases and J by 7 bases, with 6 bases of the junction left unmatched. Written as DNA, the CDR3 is TGCGCCAGCAGCCAAGAAGGCGGGACAGGGGTTGAGCAGTACTTC. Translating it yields CASSQEGGTGVEQYF.

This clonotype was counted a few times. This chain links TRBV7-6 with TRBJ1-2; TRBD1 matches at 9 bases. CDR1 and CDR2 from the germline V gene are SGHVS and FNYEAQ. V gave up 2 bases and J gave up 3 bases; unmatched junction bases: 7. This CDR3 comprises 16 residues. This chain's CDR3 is CASSLKIQGAHYGYTF. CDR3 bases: TGTGCCAGCAGCTTAAAGATACAGGGGGCGCACTATGGCTACACCTTC.

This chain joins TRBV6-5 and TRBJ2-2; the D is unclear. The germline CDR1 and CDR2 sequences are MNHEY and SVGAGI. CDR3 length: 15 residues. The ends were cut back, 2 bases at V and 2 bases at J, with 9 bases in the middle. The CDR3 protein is CASSYTDVNTGELFF. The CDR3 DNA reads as TGTGCCAGCAGTTACACGGACGTCAACACCGGGGAGCTGTTTTTT.

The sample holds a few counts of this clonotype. This CDR3 is CASSQDSYGYTF. In DNA, the CDR3 is TGTGCCAGCAGCCAGGACAGCTATGGCTACACCTTC. The chain uses TRBV11-2 and TRBJ1-2; a weak D match, TRBD1 (6 bases). Trimming stripped 5 bases from V and 4 bases from J, with 8 bases between. In germline, CDR1 is SGHAT, CDR2 FQNNGV. The CDR3 is 12 residues long.

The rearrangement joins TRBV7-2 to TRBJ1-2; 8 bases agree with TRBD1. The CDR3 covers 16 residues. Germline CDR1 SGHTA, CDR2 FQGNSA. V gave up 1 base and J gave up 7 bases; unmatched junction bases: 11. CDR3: CASSLDSGQGPRGYTF. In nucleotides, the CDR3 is TGTGCCAGCAGCTTAGATTCAGGACAGGGCCCCCGTGGCTACACCTTC.

In DNA, the CDR3 is TGTGCCAGCAGTGGGACAATCTCAGGCGCCTATGGCTACACCTTC. Its translation is CASSGTISGAYGYTF. The rearrangement links TRBV2 to TRBJ1-2, with D maybe TRBD1 (5 bases). Looked up from germline, CDR1 is SNHLY and CDR2 is FYNNEI. The length of the CDR3 is 15 residues. Trimming shortened V by 4 bases and J by 4 bases, and 16 bases separated the two germline ends.

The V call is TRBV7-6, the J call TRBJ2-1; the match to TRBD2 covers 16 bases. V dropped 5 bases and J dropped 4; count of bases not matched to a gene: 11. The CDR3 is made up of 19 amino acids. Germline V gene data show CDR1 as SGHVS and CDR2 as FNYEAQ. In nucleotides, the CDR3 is TGTGCCAGCAGCACGTACGGGACTAGCGGGGGGGCAAGATACAATGAGCAGTTCTTC. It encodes CASSTYGTSGGARYNEQFF.

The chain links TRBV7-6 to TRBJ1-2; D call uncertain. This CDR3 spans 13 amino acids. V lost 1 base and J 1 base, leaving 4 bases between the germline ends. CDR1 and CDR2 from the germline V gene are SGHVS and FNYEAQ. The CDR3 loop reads CASSLVINYGYTF. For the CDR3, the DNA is TGTGCCAGCAGCTTAGTAATTAACTATGGCTACACCTTC.

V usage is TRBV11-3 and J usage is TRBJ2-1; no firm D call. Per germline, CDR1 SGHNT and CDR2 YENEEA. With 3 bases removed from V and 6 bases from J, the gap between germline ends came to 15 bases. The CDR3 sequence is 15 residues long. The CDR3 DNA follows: TGTGCCAGCAGCTTTCTCAGTGGTCGAGGCAATGAGCAGTTCTTC. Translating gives CASSFLSGRGNEQFF.

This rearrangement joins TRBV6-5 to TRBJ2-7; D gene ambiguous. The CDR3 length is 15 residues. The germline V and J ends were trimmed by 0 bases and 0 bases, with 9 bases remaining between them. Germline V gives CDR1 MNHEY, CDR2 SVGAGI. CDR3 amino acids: CASSYSRRSSYEQYF. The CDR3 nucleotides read TGTGCCAGCAGTTACTCCCGGCGGAGCTCCTACGAGCAGTACTTC.

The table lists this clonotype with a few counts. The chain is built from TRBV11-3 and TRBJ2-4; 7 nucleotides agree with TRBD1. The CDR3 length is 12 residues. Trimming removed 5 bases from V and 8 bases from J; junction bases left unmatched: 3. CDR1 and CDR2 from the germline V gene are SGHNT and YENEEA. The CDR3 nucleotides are TGTGCCAGCAGCCTCGACAGGGACATTCAGTACTTC. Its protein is CASSLDRDIQYF.

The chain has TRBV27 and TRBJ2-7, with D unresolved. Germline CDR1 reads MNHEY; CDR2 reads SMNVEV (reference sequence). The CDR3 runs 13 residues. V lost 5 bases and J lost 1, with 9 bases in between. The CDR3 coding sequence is TGTGCCAGCAGTCCTCGTCGGTCCTACGAGCAGTACTTC. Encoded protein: CASSPRRSYEQYF.

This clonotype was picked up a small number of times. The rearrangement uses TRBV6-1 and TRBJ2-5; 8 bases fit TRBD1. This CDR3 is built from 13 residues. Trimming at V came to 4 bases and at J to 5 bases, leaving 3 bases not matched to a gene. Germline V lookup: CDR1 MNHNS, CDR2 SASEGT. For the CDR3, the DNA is TGTGCCAGCAGTGGGACAGGGAGGGAGACCCAGTACTTC. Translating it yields CASSGTGRETQYF.

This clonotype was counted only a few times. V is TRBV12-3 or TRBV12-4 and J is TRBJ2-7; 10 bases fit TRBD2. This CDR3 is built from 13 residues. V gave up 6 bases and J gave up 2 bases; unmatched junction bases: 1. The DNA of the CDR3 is TGTGCCAGCAGCACTAGCGGGGCCTACGAGCAGTACTTC. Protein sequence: CASSTSGAYEQYF.

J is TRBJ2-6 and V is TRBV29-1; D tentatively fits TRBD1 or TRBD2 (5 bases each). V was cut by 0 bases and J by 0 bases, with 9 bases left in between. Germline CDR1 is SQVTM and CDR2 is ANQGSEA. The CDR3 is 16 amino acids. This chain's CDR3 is CSVEDPGSSGANVLTF. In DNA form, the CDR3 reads TGCAGCGTTGAAGACCCAGGGAGCTCTGGGGCCAACGTCCTGACTTTC.

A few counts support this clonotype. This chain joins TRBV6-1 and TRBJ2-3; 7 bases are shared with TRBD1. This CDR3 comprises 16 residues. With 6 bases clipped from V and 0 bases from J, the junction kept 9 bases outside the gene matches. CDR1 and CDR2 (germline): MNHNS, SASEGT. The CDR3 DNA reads TGTGCCAGCAGGCACTGGACAGGTTCTAGCACAGATACGCAGTATTTT. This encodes CASRHWTGSSTDTQYF.

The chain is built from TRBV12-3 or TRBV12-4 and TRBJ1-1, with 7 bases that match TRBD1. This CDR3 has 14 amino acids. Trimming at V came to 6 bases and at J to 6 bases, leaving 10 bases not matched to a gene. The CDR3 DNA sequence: TGTGCCAGCAGCTTCGCGACAGGGATCGCTGAAGCTTTCTTT. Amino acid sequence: CASSFATGIAEAFF.

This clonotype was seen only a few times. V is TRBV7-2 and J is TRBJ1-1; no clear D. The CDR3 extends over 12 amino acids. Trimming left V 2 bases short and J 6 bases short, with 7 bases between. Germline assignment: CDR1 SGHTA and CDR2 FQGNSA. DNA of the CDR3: TGTGCCAGCAGCTTAAGATGGTCTGAAGCTTTCTTT. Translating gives CASSLRWSEAFF. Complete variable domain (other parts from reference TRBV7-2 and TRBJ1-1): GAGVSQSPSNKVTEKGKDVELRCDPISGHTALYWYRQSLGQGLEFLIYFQGNSAPDKSGLPSDRFSAERTGGSVSTLTIQRTQQEDSAVYLCASSLRWSEAFFGQGTRLTVV.

The CDR3 loop reads CASRGNNYGYTF. The CDR3 nucleotides are TGTGCCAGCCGGGGGAATAACTATGGCTACACCTTC. This chain joins TRBV27 and TRBJ1-2, with D possibly matching TRBD1 (5 bases). This CDR3 is built from 12 residues. Trimming took 8 bases from V and 1 from J, leaving 8 bases between them. Germline CDR1 and CDR2: MNHEY and SMNVEV (reference sequence).

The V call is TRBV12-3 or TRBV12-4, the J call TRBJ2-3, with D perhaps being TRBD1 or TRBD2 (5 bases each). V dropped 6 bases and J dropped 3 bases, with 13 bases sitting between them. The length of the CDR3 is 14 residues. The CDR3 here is CASSPRGATDTQYF. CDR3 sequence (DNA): TGTGCCAGCAGCCCGAGAGGGGCGACAGATACGCAGTATTTT.

This chain's CDR3 is CASSSGTGRGDEKLFF. Here the CDR3 DNA reads TGTGCCAGCAGCTCAGGAACAGGGAGGGGAGATGAAAAACTGTTTTTT. This chain connects TRBV7-2 to TRBJ1-4, with D perhaps matching TRBD1 (6 bases). The length of the CDR3 is 16 residues. Germline V lookup: CDR1 SGHTA, CDR2 FQGNSA. V lost 4 bases to trimming and J lost 6 bases, with 18 bases between them.

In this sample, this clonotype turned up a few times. CDR3 in amino acids: CASSLSSSNQPQHF. Here the CDR3 DNA reads TGTGCCAGCAGCTTATCGAGTAGCAATCAGCCCCAGCATTTT. The V call is TRBV7-8, the J call TRBJ1-5; D remains unclear. V gave up 2 bases and J gave up 0 bases, with 5 bases separating them. Looked up from germline, CDR1 is SGHVS and CDR2 is FQNEAQ. There are 14 residues in the CDR3.

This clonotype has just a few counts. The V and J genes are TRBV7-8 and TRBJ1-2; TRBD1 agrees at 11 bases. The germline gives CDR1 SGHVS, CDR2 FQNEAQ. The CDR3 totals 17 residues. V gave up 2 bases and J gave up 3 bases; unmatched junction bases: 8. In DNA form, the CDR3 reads TGTGCCAGCAGCTTAAGCTGGGACAGGGGGTACGACTATGGCTACACCTTC. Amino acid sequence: CASSLSWDRGYDYGYTF.

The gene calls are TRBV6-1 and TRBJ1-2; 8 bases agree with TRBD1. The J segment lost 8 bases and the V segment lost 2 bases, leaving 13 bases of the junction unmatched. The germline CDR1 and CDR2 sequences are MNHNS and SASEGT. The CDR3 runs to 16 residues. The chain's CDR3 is CASSETPGGLLRGYTF. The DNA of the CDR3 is TGTGCCAGCAGTGAAACCCCAGGGGGCTTATTGAGGGGCTACACCTTC.

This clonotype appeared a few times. The CDR3 DNA reads TGTGCCAGCAGTTTCCTTGGAGGGGTGTACGAGCAGTACTTC. Protein sequence: CASSFLGGVYEQYF. The J gene is TRBJ2-7, the V gene TRBV28, with D tentatively TRBD2 (6 bases). The CDR3 spans 14 residues. Germline V gene sequence: CDR1 MDHEN, CDR2 SYDVKM. The V end lost 3 bases, the J end lost 4 bases, and 13 bases lay between the germline ends.

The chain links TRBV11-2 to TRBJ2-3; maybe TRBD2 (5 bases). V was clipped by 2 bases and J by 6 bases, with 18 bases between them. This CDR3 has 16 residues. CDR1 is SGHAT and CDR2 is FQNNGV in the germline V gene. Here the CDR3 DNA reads TGTGCCAGCAGCTTACGGGTAGCGAGCGTCGACGATACGCAGTATTTT. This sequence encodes CASSLRVASVDDTQYF.

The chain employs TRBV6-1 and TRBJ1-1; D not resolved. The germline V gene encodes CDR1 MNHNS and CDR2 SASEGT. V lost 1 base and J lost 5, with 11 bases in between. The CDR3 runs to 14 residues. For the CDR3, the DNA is TGTGCCAGCAGTGAAGAGGGCCGGTGGACTGAAGCTTTCTTT. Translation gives CASSEEGRWTEAFF.